The 18 T cell receptor beta chains listed next were all sequenced from one sample in a study of T-cell memory formation after mild COVID-19. TCRdb itself ran the 5' RACE reads through MiXCR, one entry per CDR3 protein. This table holds 450,000 to 650,000 distinct CDR3 sequences, less than 25% found once. The sequenced material came from PBMCs or a T cell subset sorted from them (not recorded which). The receptors here all came from an adult woman who had mild COVID-19 (a few samples of this study predate the infection). Cell type and time point are not known.

The CDR3 DNA follows: TGTGCCAGCAGCCTACAGTCCTACGACTATGGCTACACCTTC. It translates to CASSLQSYDYGYTF. The chain carries TRBV5-5 and TRBJ1-2; D is undetermined. The CDR3 totals 14 residues. The ends were cut back, 4 bases at V and 3 bases at J, with 13 bases in the middle. Per germline, CDR1 SGHKS and CDR2 YYEKEE (reference sequence).

In nucleotides, the CDR3 is TGTGCCAGCAGTTACAGGGGCCGAGGGTATGGCTACACCTTC. Protein: CASSYRGRGYGYTF. The gene calls are TRBV6-5 and TRBJ1-2, with D possibly matching TRBD1 (5 bases). The germline gives CDR1 MNHEY, CDR2 SVGAGI. CDR3 length: 14 amino acids. The ends were cut back, 2 bases at V and 5 bases at J, with 12 bases in the middle.

This sequence joins TRBV30 and TRBJ1-2; D is uncertain. The CDR3 spans 12 residues. The V gene's germline CDR1 is GTSNPN and CDR2 SVGIG (reference sequence). Trimming shortened V by 4 bases and J by 4 bases, and 10 bases separated the two germline ends. This CDR3 reads CAWKRESYGYTF. The CDR3, as DNA: TGTGCCTGGAAGAGGGAGTCCTATGGCTACACCTTC. Complete variable domain (other parts from reference TRBV30 and TRBJ1-2): SQTIHQWPATLVQPVGSPLSLECTVEGTSNPNLYWYRQAAGRGLQLLFYSVGIGQISSEVPQNLSASRPQDRQFILSSKKLLLSDSGFYLCAWKRESYGYTFGSGTRLTVV.

This clonotype turned up a few times. The chain is built from TRBV7-8 and TRBJ2-5, with D hard to call. The CDR3 is made up of 14 amino acids. Germline loops: CDR1 SGHVS, CDR2 FQNEAQ. Trimming cost V 2 bases and J 0 bases, with 7 bases left between them. As DNA, the CDR3 is TGTGCCAGCAGCTTAACAGCGTACCAAGAGACCCAGTACTTC. Translated, it gives CASSLTAYQETQYF.

In its sample, this clonotype was seen a few times. No DNA is shown, since the ends of the CDR3 on it are uncertain; the CDR3 is the one TCRdb lists. J is TRBJ2-1 and V is TRBV5-1; the table's D call of TRBD2 was not tested on the DNA. The length of the CDR3 is 14 amino acids, counting both ends. Germline assignment: CDR1 SGHRS and CDR2 YFSETQ. This chain's CDR3 is CASSSVVAGGSAFF.

This clonotype was picked up a small number of times. This chain uses TRBV2 with TRBJ1-6; no clear D gene. The CDR3 contains 14 residues. CDR1 and CDR2 (germline): SNHLY, FYNNEI. V lost 5 bases to trimming and J lost 8 bases, with 13 bases between them. This CDR3 is CASSLKGNDSPLHF. CDR3 DNA sequence: TGTGCCAGCAGTTTAAAAGGGAACGATTCACCCCTCCACTTT.

The rearrangement links TRBV7-9 to TRBJ1-5; 8 nucleotides align to TRBD1. The CDR3 has 15 amino acids. The junction had 6 bases not matched to a gene; V was cut back by 8 bases and J by 0 bases. CDR1 is SEHNR, CDR2 FQNEAQ, per germline (reference sequence). The CDR3, as DNA: TGTGCCAGCCAAGGACAGGGACCTAGCAATCAGCCCCAGCATTTT. It specifies CASQGQGPSNQPQHF.

The V gene is TRBV27, the J gene TRBJ2-5; no clear D. CDR3 length: 16 amino acids. The germline V gene has CDR1 MNHEY and CDR2 SMNVEV (reference sequence). V lost 6 bases to trimming and J lost 2 bases, with 19 bases between them. CDR3 DNA: TGTGCCAGCAGACCACCTGGTTTCGTGGAACAAGAGACCCAGTACTTC. Its translation: CASRPPGFVEQETQYF.

The chain recombines TRBV6-5 with TRBJ1-1; D is ambiguous. Trimming stripped 2 bases from V and 4 bases from J, with 8 bases between. This CDR3 has 13 residues. Germline V gene data show CDR1 as MNHEY and CDR2 as SVGAGI. As DNA, the CDR3 is TGTGCCAGCAGTTACGAAGGGCTCACTGAAGCTTTCTTT. This sequence encodes CASSYEGLTEAFF.

There are a few counts of this clonotype. The chain uses TRBV6-1 and TRBJ2-5, with D perhaps assigned TRBD1 or TRBD2 (5 bases each). CDR1 and CDR2 (germline): MNHNS, SASEGT. Trimming took off 2 bases at V and 9 bases at J, with 34 bases between the two ends. The CDR3 contains 20 residues. CDR3 nucleotides: TGTGCCAGCAGTGAATTGGTGGACCAGCCCACCGGGACCGGACCGGGGTCCCAGTACTTC. Residues: CASSELVDQPTGTGPGSQYF.

V and J are TRBV14 and TRBJ1-4; D is unresolved. This CDR3 comprises 16 residues. Looked up from germline, CDR1 is SGHDN and CDR2 is FVKESK. V lost 0 bases to trimming and J lost 8 bases, with 16 bases between them. The CDR3 DNA reads TGTGCCAGCAGCCAAGATCCCGGCCGAAATGCGGAAAAACTGTTTTTT. Translating it yields CASSQDPGRNAEKLFF.

The J gene is TRBJ2-1, the V gene TRBV11-1; D might be TRBD1 (6 bases). Trimming left V 0 bases short and J 4 bases short, with 13 bases between. This CDR3 has 16 residues. CDR1 is SGHAT and CDR2 is FQDESV in the germline V gene (reference sequence). CDR3: CASSLALQGKYNEQFF. CDR3 coding DNA: TGTGCCAGCAGCTTAGCGCTCCAGGGGAAATACAATGAGCAGTTCTTC.

The rearrangement uses TRBV25-1 and TRBJ1-1; TRBD1 is a possible D gene (5 bases). There are 15 residues in the CDR3. The germline V gene has CDR1 MGHDK and CDR2 SYGVNS. The V end lost 2 bases, the J end lost 0 bases, and 10 bases lay between the germline ends. Written as DNA, the CDR3 is TGTGCCAGCAGTGAAATCAGGGCCCTGAACACTGAAGCTTTCTTT. It yields the protein CASSEIRALNTEAFF.

This clonotype showed up just a few times. The V gene is TRBV20-1, the J gene TRBJ1-3; the D gene is possibly TRBD1 (5 bases). V gave up 0 bases and J gave up 4 bases, with 19 bases separating them. The CDR3 is made up of 17 amino acids. CDR1 is DFQATT, CDR2 SNEGSKA, per germline (reference sequence). The CDR3 DNA sequence: TGCAGTGCTAGAGACCCTGCGGGCAGGGTACGAGGAAACACCATATATTTT. Protein sequence: CSARDPAGRVRGNTIYF.

The table lists this clonotype with a few counts. The rearrangement links TRBV10-3 to TRBJ2-7; no reliable D call. Germline assignment: CDR1 ENHRY and CDR2 SYGVKD. V lost 3 bases and J lost 4, with 10 bases in between. The CDR3 runs to 13 residues. The CDR3 bases are TGTGCCATCAGTGACATTCTCGGATACGAGCAGTACTTC. It specifies CAISDILGYEQYF.

Concerning this clonotype itself: The junction differs from germline at one of its ends, possibly a read error. V gene TRBV12-3 or TRBV12-4 combines with J gene TRBJ2-3; D gene unclear. The CDR3 loop spans 11 amino acids. CDR3: CASSFRDTRYF. DNA for the CDR3: TGTGCCAGCAGTTTCAGAGATACGCGGTATTTT.

The chain carries TRBV5-1 and TRBJ2-7, with 8 positions matching TRBD2. The germline V gene encodes CDR1 SGHRS and CDR2 YFSETQ. V trimming: 5 bases; J trimming: 5 bases; junction bases outside the gene matches: 6. The CDR3 has 13 residues. CDR3 nucleotides: TGCGCCAGCAGAAGGAGCGGGGGTCACGAGCAGTACTTC. The encoded protein is CASRRSGGHEQYF.

This clonotype turned up a few times. The rearrangement links TRBV11-2 to TRBJ1-2, with 7 bases matching TRBD1. J gave up 6 bases and V 4 bases, and 14 bases lay outside the gene matches. The CDR3 spans 16 residues. The germline CDR1 and CDR2 sequences are SGHAT and FQNNGV. The CDR3: CASSSYETTGDNGYTF. The CDR3, as DNA: TGTGCCAGCAGCTCATACGAAACTACAGGGGATAATGGCTACACCTTC.